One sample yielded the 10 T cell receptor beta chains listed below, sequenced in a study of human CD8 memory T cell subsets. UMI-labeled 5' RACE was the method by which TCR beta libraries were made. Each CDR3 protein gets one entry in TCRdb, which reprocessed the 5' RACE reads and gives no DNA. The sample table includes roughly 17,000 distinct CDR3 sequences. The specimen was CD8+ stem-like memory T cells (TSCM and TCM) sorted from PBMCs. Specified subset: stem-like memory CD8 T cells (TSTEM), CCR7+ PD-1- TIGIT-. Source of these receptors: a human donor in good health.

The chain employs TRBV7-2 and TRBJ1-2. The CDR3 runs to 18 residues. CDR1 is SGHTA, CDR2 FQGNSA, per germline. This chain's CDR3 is CASSLGAGFRVGYSGYTF.

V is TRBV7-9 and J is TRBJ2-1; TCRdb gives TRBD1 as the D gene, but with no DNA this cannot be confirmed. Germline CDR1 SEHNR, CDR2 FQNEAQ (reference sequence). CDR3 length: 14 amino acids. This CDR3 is CASSVSGGANEQFF.

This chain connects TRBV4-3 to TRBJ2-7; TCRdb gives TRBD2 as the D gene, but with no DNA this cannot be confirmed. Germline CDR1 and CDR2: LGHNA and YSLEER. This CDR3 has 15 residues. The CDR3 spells CASSQVGGGPYEQYF.

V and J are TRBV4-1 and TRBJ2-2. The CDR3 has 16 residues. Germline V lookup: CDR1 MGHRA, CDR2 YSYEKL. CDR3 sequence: CASSPRSGGNTGELFF.

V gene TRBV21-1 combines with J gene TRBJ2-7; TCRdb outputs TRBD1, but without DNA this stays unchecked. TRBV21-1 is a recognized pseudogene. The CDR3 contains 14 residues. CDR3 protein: CASIRAGWLGEQYF.

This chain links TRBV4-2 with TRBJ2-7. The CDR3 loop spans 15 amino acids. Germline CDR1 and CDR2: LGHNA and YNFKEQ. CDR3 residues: CASSQVIGISYEQYF.

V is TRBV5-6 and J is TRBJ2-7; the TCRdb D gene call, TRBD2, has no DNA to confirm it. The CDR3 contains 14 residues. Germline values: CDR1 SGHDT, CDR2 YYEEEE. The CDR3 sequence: CASSLSPGFYEQYF. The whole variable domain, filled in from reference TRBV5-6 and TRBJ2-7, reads DAGVTQSPTHLIKTRGQQVTLRCSPKSGHDTVSWYQQALGQGPQFIFQYYEEEERQRGNFPDRFSGHQFPNYSSELNVNALLLGDSALYLCASSLSPGFYEQYFGPGTRLTVT.

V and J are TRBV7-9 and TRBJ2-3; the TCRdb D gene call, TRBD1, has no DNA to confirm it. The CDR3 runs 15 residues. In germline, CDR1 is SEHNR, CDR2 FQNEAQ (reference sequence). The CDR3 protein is CASSPRGVSTDTQYF.

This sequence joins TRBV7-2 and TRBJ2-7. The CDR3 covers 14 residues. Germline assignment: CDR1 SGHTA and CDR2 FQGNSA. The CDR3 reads CASLITGGSYEQYF.

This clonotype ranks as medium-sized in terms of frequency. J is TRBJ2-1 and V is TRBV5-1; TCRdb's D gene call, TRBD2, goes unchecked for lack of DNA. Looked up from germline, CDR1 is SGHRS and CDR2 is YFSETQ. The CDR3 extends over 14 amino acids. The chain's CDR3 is CASSDGTLYNEQFF.